Shown below are 6 T cell receptor beta chains from a single sample sequenced in a study of blood T cell repertoires in COVID-19 (dated by TCRdb to 2020 to 2022). Library prep was done by the immunoSEQ multiplex PCR assay. The table comes from immuneACCESS by way of TCRdb, which keeps in-frame sequences with V and J called. Part of the clones is missing from these tables; in studies checked, under half for an unresolved V gene and the rest for unknown reasons. In this sample the table shows about 130,000 clones, 85% of which occur a single time. Of the sample, approximately 30% is held by the ten largest clones. The sample consisted of peripheral blood. These receptor sequences come from a woman of 80 years or more with acute or convalescent COVID-19.

V is TRBV5-6 and J is TRBJ2-2; D is unresolved. The CDR3 length is 16 residues. Germline-derived CDR1 and CDR2 are SGHDT and YYEEEE. Between the trimmed V and J ends, which lost 0 bases and 5 bases, there was a span of 14 bases. The CDR3 sequence is CASSLVTVRITGELFF. The CDR3 DNA reads as TGTGCCAGCAGCTTGGTAACCGTCAGAATAACCGGGGAGCTGTTTTTT.

This chain joins TRBV9 and TRBJ1-2; 8 bases fit TRBD1. CDR1 is SGDLS and CDR2 is YYNGEE in the germline V gene. The CDR3 has 16 residues. V lost 3 bases to trimming and J lost 1 base; unmatched junction nucleotides: 8. CDR3 amino acids: CASSAGGRGHNYGYTF. The DNA for the CDR3 is TGTGCCAGCAGCGCAGGGGGCCGGGGGCATAACTATGGCTACACCTTC. Full variable domain (remainder filled in from reference TRBV9 and TRBJ1-2): DSGVTQTPKHLITATGQRVTLRCSPRSGDLSVYWYQQSLDQGLQFLIQYYNGEERAKGNILERFSAQQFPDLHSELNLSSLELGDSALYFCASSAGGRGHNYGYTFGSGTRLTVV.

This chain links TRBV5-6 with TRBJ2-2; D might be TRBD1 (7 bases). The CDR3 length is 15 residues. Germline CDR1 is SGHDT and CDR2 is YYEEEE. V lost 3 bases to trimming and J lost 1 base, with 10 bases between them. CDR3 in DNA: TGTGCCAGCAGCTCGCGGGACAGGAACACCGGGGAGCTGTTTTTT. This encodes CASSSRDRNTGELFF.

V usage is TRBV5-1 and J usage is TRBJ1-4, with TRBD1 matching over 7 bases. J gave up 5 bases and V 4 bases, and 5 bases lay outside the gene matches. The CDR3 is made up of 14 amino acids. Germline assignment: CDR1 SGHRS and CDR2 YFSETQ. The CDR3 region is CASSQGESNEKLFF. The DNA of the CDR3 is TGCGCCAGCAGCCAGGGGGAGAGCAATGAAAAACTGTTTTTT.

This chain uses TRBV3-1 (or the pseudogene TRBV3-2) with TRBJ1-1; D is perhaps TRBD1 (6 bases). CDR3 length: 14 residues. Trimming pared 4 bases from V and 4 bases from J, leaving 13 bases between. Germline CDR1 reads LGHDT; CDR2 reads YNNKEL (reference sequence). For the CDR3, the DNA is TGTGCCAGCAGCCCGGGGGGCGGGGTCACTGAAGCTTTCTTT. Its protein product is CASSPGGGVTEAFF.

The chain links TRBV7-3 to TRBJ2-1; TRBD2 aligns across 11 bases. The CDR3 is made up of 15 amino acids. Losses at the gene ends were 3 bases for V and 6 bases for J; bases not matched to a gene: 4. CDR1 is SGHTA, CDR2 FQGTGA, per germline. The CDR3 loop is CASSFSGGAFNEQFF. CDR3 nucleotide sequence: TGTGCCAGCAGCTTTAGCGGGGGGGCCTTCAATGAGCAGTTCTTC.